A selection of T cell receptor beta chains follows, all from one sample in a study of Tregs in tolerant kidney transplant recipients. Profiling relied on immunoSEQ multiplex PCR, and the TCRdb table lists in-frame clones only, not all of them. The sample includes approximately 60,000 clones, around 87% seen only once; the top ten take 3.8%. Sequencing was performed on CD4+ T cells from blood (PBMCs), taken 6 months after the transplant. Receptor source: a human patient who received a combined kidney and bone marrow transplant. The T cells may partly be graft donor cells. CDR3s include the opening cysteine and the closing phenylalanine or tryptophan. Fields, in order: V gene, CDR3 length, D gene, J gene, clone size, CDR3 DNA, CDR3 protein. The D gene is left open where the match is weak. Part of the rows lack a size; the others show once, few, many or a class for expanded clones.

TRBV11-3	16	TRBD2	TRBJ2-7	once	TGTGCCAGCAGCTCTCGGACTAGCGGGAGGGAAGGCGAGCAGTACTTC	CASSSRTSGREGEQYF
TRBV6-5	15	.	TRBJ2-5	.	TGTGCCAGCAGTTGGGACTTCAGTACCCAAGAGACCCAGTACTTC	CASSWDFSTQETQYF
TRBV5-4	16	TRBD2	TRBJ2-5	.	TGTGCCAGCAGCTCCACGGACACTAGCGCAGGAGAGACCCAGTACTTC	CASSSTDTSAGETQYF
TRBV7-9	16	.	TRBJ2-2	.	TGTGCCAGCAGCTTACTGAGGACTGTCGGCACCGGGGAGCTGTTTTTT	CASSLLRTVGTGELFF
TRBV5-1	15	.	TRBJ2-3	.	TGCGCCAGCAGCCCCTATAGAACTAGCACAGATACGCAGTATTTT	CASSPYRTSTDTQYF
TRBV5-1	16	TRBD2	TRBJ2-3	.	TGCGCCAGCAGCGTACGACTAGCGGGAGTAACAGATACGCAGTATTTT	CASSVRLAGVTDTQYF
TRBV27	13	.	TRBJ2-7	.	TGTGCCAGCAGTTCCGAGGCAGCGGGCGAGCAGTACTTC	CASSSEAAGEQYF
TRBV7-9	13	.	TRBJ1-4	.	TGTGCCAGCAGCCCGACAGGAACTGAAAAACTGTTTTTT	CASSPTGTEKLFF
TRBV11-3	14	TRBD1	TRBJ1-1	.	TGTGCCAGCAGCCCCCCGGACAGGGAAGCTGAAGCTTTCTTT	CASSPPDREAEAFF
TRBV11-3	15	TRBD2	TRBJ2-3	.	TGTGCCAGCAGCGCGGAGCTAGCGGGCACAGATACGCAGTATTTT	CASSAELAGTDTQYF
TRBV6-4	13	.	TRBJ2-1	.	TGTGCCAGCAGTTCAAGGGGTAACAATGAGCAGTTCTTC	CASSSRGNNEQFF
TRBV21-1	14	.	TRBJ2-3	.	TGTGCCAGCACCCACACCGTTAGCACAGATACGCAGTATTTT	CASTHTVSTDTQYF
TRBV30	14	.	TRBJ2-2	few	TGTGCCTGGAGTGTACACCCGAACACCGGGGAGCTGTTTTTT	CAWSVHPNTGELFF
TRBV10-2	15	.	TRBJ1-5	.	TGCGCCAGCAGTGCAACATTAGCGAGCAATCAGCCCCAGCATTTT	CASSATLASNQPQHF
TRBV30	16	TRBD2	TRBJ2-1	.	TGTGCCTGGAGTGTACAGCTGACTAGCGGGAACAATGAGCAGTTCTTC	CAWSVQLTSGNNEQFF
TRBV30	16	TRBD2	TRBJ2-3	once	TGTGCCTGGAGTGGAAGGGGCGGGGGGGCAACAGATACGCAGTATTTT	CAWSGRGGGATDTQYF
TRBV5-1	16	.	TRBJ1-1	.	TGCGCCAGCAGCTCTCTCGGACTAGGCATGAACACTGAAGCTTTCTTT	CASSSLGLGMNTEAFF
TRBV7-8	13	TRBD2	TRBJ2-7	.	TGTGCCAGCAGCTTCTCTCGACTAGCGGAGCAGTACTTC	CASSFSRLAEQYF
TRBV21-1	21	.	TRBJ2-6	few	TGTGCCAGCAGCAAACTCAAGACTAGCGGGAGGGAGGGCTCTGGGGCCAACGTCCTGACTTTC	CASSKLKTSGREGSGANVLTF
TRBV7-2	16	TRBD2	TRBJ2-7	.	TGTGCCAGCAGTTTTTTCCTGCTAGCGGGGATTTACGAGCAGTACTTC	CASSFFLLAGIYEQYF
TRBV15	15	TRBD2	TRBJ2-2	.	TGTGCCACCAGGGACGGGGGGGGGAACACCGGGGAGCTGTTTTTT	CATRDGGGNTGELFF
TRBV7-9	16	TRBD2	TRBJ2-4	.	TGTGCCAGCAGCTTAGCCGGGGGTAGCGGGATATACATTCAGTACTTC	CASSLAGGSGIYIQYF
TRBV4-3	17	.	TRBJ1-3	.	TGCGCCAGCAGCCAAGATGGATCAGGCTACTCTGGAAACACCATATATTTT	CASSQDGSGYSGNTIYF
TRBV7-9	15	TRBD1	TRBJ1-2	.	TGTGCCAGCAGCCCACTCCCTCAGGGGGTAAGTGGCTACACCTTC	CASSPLPQGVSGYTF
TRBV18	15	TRBD2	TRBJ2-2	.	TGTGCCAGCTCACTGACTAGCCGAGGTACCGGGGAGCTGTTTTTT	CASSLTSRGTGELFF
TRBV7-2	15	TRBD2	TRBJ2-5	once	TGTGCCAGCAGCTCCCTGCTAGCGGGGGGAGAGACCCAGTACTTC	CASSSLLAGGETQYF
TRBV6-5	14	TRBD1	TRBJ1-2	.	TGTGCCAGCAGCCAACGGAGGGGGCACTATGGCTACACCTTC	CASSQRRGHYGYTF
TRBV4-2	14	.	TRBJ2-1	.	TGTGCCAGCAGCCACCCCAGGGACTACAATGAGCAGTTCTTC	CASSHPRDYNEQFF
TRBV4-2	16	.	TRBJ1-3	.	TGTGCCAGCAGCCGGGAGGTGGCCAACTCTGGAAACACCATATATTTT	CASSREVANSGNTIYF
TRBV28	24	TRBD1	TRBJ1-2	.	TGTGCCAGCAGTTTCTTCACGGGACAGGGAGGGCGTAAAAGCGGGACTATAGCTAACTATGGCTACACCTTC	CASSFFTGQGGRKSGTIANYGYTF
TRBV7-8	14	.	TRBJ2-1	.	TGTGCCAGCAGCATAAGACTAGAACACAATGAGCAGTTCTTC	CASSIRLEHNEQFF
TRBV4-3	16	.	TRBJ1-6	.	TGCGCCAGCAGCCAAGATTTTCGGCGGGATAATTCCCCCCTCCACTTT	CASSQDFRRDNSPLHF
TRBV5-1	14	TRBD1	TRBJ1-4	medium-sized	TGCGCCAGCATTCCGGGGACAGGTGGCGAAAAACTGTTTTTT	CASIPGTGGEKLFF
TRBV14	15	.	TRBJ1-6	.	TGTGCCAGCAGCCATCTAAGGGGGTATAATTCACCCCTCCACTTT	CASSHLRGYNSPLHF
TRBV5-1	15	TRBD2	TRBJ2-5	.	TGCGCCAGCAGCCCCACAGCGGGGGGGGTCGAGACCCAGTACTTC	CASSPTAGGVETQYF